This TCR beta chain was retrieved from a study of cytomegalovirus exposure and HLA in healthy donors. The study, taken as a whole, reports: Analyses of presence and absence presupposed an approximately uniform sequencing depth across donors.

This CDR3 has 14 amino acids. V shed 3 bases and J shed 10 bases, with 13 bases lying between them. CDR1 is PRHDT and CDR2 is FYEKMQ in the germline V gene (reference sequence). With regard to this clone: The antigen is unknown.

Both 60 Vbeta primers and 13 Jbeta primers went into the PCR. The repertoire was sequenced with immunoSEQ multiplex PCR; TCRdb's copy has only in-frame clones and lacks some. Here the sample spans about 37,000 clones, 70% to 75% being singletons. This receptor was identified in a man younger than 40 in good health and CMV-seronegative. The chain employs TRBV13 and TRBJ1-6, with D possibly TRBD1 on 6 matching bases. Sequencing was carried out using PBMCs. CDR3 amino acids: CASSFWAGESPLHF. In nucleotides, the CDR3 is TGTGCCAGCAGCTTTTGGGCAGGGGAGTCACCCCTCCACTTT.